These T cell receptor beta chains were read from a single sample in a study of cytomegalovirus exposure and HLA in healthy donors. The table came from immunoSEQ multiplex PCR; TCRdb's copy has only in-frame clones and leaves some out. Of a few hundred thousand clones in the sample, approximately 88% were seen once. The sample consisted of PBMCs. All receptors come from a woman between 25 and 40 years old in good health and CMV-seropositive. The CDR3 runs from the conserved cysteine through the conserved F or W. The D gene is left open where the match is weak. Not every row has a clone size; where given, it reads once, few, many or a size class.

cdr3_nt: TGTGCCAGCAGCGTAGGGTTCGGGGGGCAAGAGACCCAGTACTTC
cdr3_aa: CASSVGFGGQETQYF
clone_size: NA
j_call: TRBJ2-5
d_call: TRBD2
v_call: TRBV9

cdr3_nt: TGCGCCAGCAGCTTCCTCAGAACAACTAATGAAAAACTGTTTTTT
cdr3_aa: CASSFLRTTNEKLFF
clone_size: NA
j_call: TRBJ1-4
d_call: NA
v_call: TRBV5-1

cdr3_nt: TGTGCCAGCCTGTCGAACCTGGGTGATACGCAGTATTTT
cdr3_aa: CASLSNLGDTQYF
clone_size: NA
j_call: TRBJ2-3
d_call: NA
v_call: TRBV27

cdr3_nt: TGTGCCAGCAGCGACGGCCAACTAAGCGAGACCCAGTACTTC
cdr3_aa: CASSDGQLSETQYF
clone_size: NA
j_call: TRBJ2-5
d_call: NA
v_call: TRBV5-6

cdr3_nt: TGTGCCAGCAGTTACGGGGGGGCTGGTGGGGCCAACGTCCTGACTTTC
cdr3_aa: CASSYGGAGGANVLTF
clone_size: NA
j_call: TRBJ2-6
d_call: NA
v_call: TRBV6-5

cdr3_nt: TGTGCCAGCAGCCCCGACAGGGGGCATGGCTACACCTTC
cdr3_aa: CASSPDRGHGYTF
clone_size: NA
j_call: TRBJ1-2
d_call: TRBD1
v_call: TRBV5-4

cdr3_nt: TGTGCCAGCTCAATACAGGGGGCAGACACCGGGGAGCTGTTTTTT
cdr3_aa: CASSIQGADTGELFF
clone_size: NA
j_call: TRBJ2-2
d_call: TRBD1
v_call: TRBV18

cdr3_nt: TGTGCCAGTAGTCCCCGGGACAGGGGAACTGAAGCTTTCTTT
cdr3_aa: CASSPRDRGTEAFF
clone_size: once
j_call: TRBJ1-1
d_call: TRBD1
v_call: TRBV19

cdr3_nt: TGTGCCAGCAGCGTCACGACTAGCGGGAGACCAGATGAGCAGTTCTTC
cdr3_aa: CASSVTTSGRPDEQFF
clone_size: NA
j_call: TRBJ2-1
d_call: TRBD2
v_call: TRBV7-9

cdr3_nt: TGCAGTGCTATGAGTCTTGAAGCTTTCTTT
cdr3_aa: CSAMSLEAFF
clone_size: NA
j_call: TRBJ1-1
d_call: NA
v_call: TRBV20-1

cdr3_nt: TGTGCCAGCAGTACAAGACTAGCGGTAGACAATGAGCAGTTCTTC
cdr3_aa: CASSTRLAVDNEQFF
clone_size: NA
j_call: TRBJ2-1
d_call: TRBD2
v_call: TRBV27

cdr3_nt: TGCGCCAGCAGGATTAGGGCAGGTTTCACAGATACGCAGTATTTT
cdr3_aa: CASRIRAGFTDTQYF
clone_size: NA
j_call: TRBJ2-3
d_call: NA
v_call: TRBV5-1

cdr3_nt: TGTGCCACCAGTGGGGGCGGCATTAATGAAAAACTGTTTTTT
cdr3_aa: CATSGGGINEKLFF
clone_size: NA
j_call: TRBJ1-4
d_call: NA
v_call: TRBV15

cdr3_nt: TGTGCCTGGAGGGAGACTTCCTACGAGCAGTACTTC
cdr3_aa: CAWRETSYEQYF
clone_size: NA
j_call: TRBJ2-7
d_call: NA
v_call: TRBV30

cdr3_nt: TGTGCCAGTAGAGGGGCCAACTATGGCTACACCTTC
cdr3_aa: CASRGANYGYTF
clone_size: NA
j_call: TRBJ1-2
d_call: NA
v_call: TRBV19

cdr3_nt: TGTGCCAGTAGTGTAACAGGGGGGTACGAGCAGTACTTC
cdr3_aa: CASSVTGGYEQYF
clone_size: NA
j_call: TRBJ2-7
d_call: TRBD1
v_call: TRBV19

cdr3_nt: TGTGCCACCAGCACCAGGACTAGCGGGAGGTTCTATGAGCAGTTCTTC
cdr3_aa: CATSTRTSGRFYEQFF
clone_size: NA
j_call: TRBJ2-1
d_call: TRBD2
v_call: TRBV15

cdr3_nt: TGTGCCAGCAGCTTAGAACTCGGTTCTGGCGGCGAGCAGTACTTC
cdr3_aa: CASSLELGSGGEQYF
clone_size: NA
j_call: TRBJ2-7
d_call: NA
v_call: TRBV13

cdr3_nt: TGTGCCAGCAGTTTACCTGGACAGACCTACGAGCAGTACTTC
cdr3_aa: CASSLPGQTYEQYF
clone_size: NA
j_call: TRBJ2-7
d_call: NA
v_call: TRBV28

cdr3_nt: TGCGCCAGCAGCTTCCCTAGCGGGAACGGGGAGCTGTTTTTT
cdr3_aa: CASSFPSGNGELFF
clone_size: NA
j_call: TRBJ2-2
d_call: TRBD2
v_call: TRBV4-1

cdr3_nt: TGTGCTAGTGGTCCCGCCCAAGGAGAGACCCAGTACTTC
cdr3_aa: CASGPAQGETQYF
clone_size: NA
j_call: TRBJ2-5
d_call: NA
v_call: TRBV12-5

cdr3_nt: TGTGCCAGCAGTTTATCCCCGTACCAAGAGACCCAGTACTTC
cdr3_aa: CASSLSPYQETQYF
clone_size: NA
j_call: TRBJ2-5
d_call: NA
v_call: TRBV27

cdr3_nt: TGTGCCAGCAGCTTAGCAGGGCAGTCTCATAACTATGGCTACACCTTC
cdr3_aa: CASSLAGQSHNYGYTF
clone_size: NA
j_call: TRBJ1-2
d_call: NA
v_call: TRBV11-3

cdr3_nt: TGTGCCAGCAGCTTAGGTCCGGGACAGGGAGGCTACACCTTC
cdr3_aa: CASSLGPGQGGYTF
clone_size: NA
j_call: TRBJ1-2
d_call: TRBD1
v_call: TRBV7-9

cdr3_nt: TGTGCCAGCAGCCCCCCGGGGACTGCCAATCAGCCCCAGCATTTT
cdr3_aa: CASSPPGTANQPQHF
clone_size: NA
j_call: TRBJ1-5
d_call: NA
v_call: TRBV6-6

cdr3_nt: TGTGCCTGGACGACAGTTCGCAATCAGCCCCAGCATTTT
cdr3_aa: CAWTTVRNQPQHF
clone_size: NA
j_call: TRBJ1-5
d_call: NA
v_call: TRBV30

cdr3_nt: TGTGCCAGCAGCTTACCGGCACAGGGGAACACTGAAGCTTTCTTT
cdr3_aa: CASSLPAQGNTEAFF
clone_size: NA
j_call: TRBJ1-1
d_call: NA
v_call: TRBV5-4

cdr3_nt: TGTGCCAGCAGCGGGAGGGCCAACACCGGGGAGCTGTTTTTT
cdr3_aa: CASSGRANTGELFF
clone_size: NA
j_call: TRBJ2-2
d_call: NA
v_call: TRBV9

cdr3_nt: TGTGCCAGCAGCTTAGGTACAGGGGAGGAGAATCAGCCCCAGCATTTT
cdr3_aa: CASSLGTGEENQPQHF
clone_size: NA
j_call: TRBJ1-5
d_call: TRBD1
v_call: TRBV5-6

cdr3_nt: TGCGCCAGCAGCTTCCCCGTAGCGGGAGCAGGGGCAGATACGCAGTATTTT
cdr3_aa: CASSFPVAGAGADTQYF
clone_size: NA
j_call: TRBJ2-3
d_call: TRBD2
v_call: TRBV5-1

cdr3_nt: TGTGCCAGCAGAGGCAGGGAAGTTGAAGCTTTCTTT
cdr3_aa: CASRGREVEAFF
clone_size: NA
j_call: TRBJ1-1
d_call: NA
v_call: TRBV7-9

cdr3_nt: TGTGCCAGCAGCCAAGATCACCTCCCAGACACGGGGAACACTGAAGCTTTCTTT
cdr3_aa: CASSQDHLPDTGNTEAFF
clone_size: few
j_call: TRBJ1-1
d_call: NA
v_call: TRBV4-2

cdr3_nt: TGCAGCGTTGTCGGAGAAAGGGGGACGAACACCGGGGAGCTGTTTTTT
cdr3_aa: CSVVGERGTNTGELFF
clone_size: few
j_call: TRBJ2-2
d_call: NA
v_call: TRBV29-1

cdr3_nt: TGTGCCAGCAGTTTACCGGGGAATGAGCAGTTCTTC
cdr3_aa: CASSLPGNEQFF
clone_size: once
j_call: TRBJ2-1
d_call: NA
v_call: TRBV28

cdr3_nt: TGCAGCGCCCAGTCGACAGGGTCTGGCGGGGAGCTGTTTTTT
cdr3_aa: CSAQSTGSGGELFF
clone_size: NA
j_call: TRBJ2-2
d_call: TRBD1
v_call: TRBV29-1

cdr3_nt: TGTGCCAGCTTAACAGGGGCCCCCACAGATACGCAGTATTTT
cdr3_aa: CASLTGAPTDTQYF
clone_size: NA
j_call: TRBJ2-3
d_call: TRBD1
v_call: TRBV18

cdr3_nt: TGTGCCAGCAGTCCGGGGGGGCGAGGAAACACCATATATTTT
cdr3_aa: CASSPGGRGNTIYF
clone_size: many
j_call: TRBJ1-3
d_call: NA
v_call: TRBV27

cdr3_nt: TGTGCCAGCAGCTTACGGCCCAATGAGGAGCAGTACTTC
cdr3_aa: CASSLRPNEEQYF
clone_size: NA
j_call: TRBJ2-7
d_call: NA
v_call: TRBV7-3

cdr3_nt: TGTGCCAGCAGCCAGCGACACCAGGGGGCTGTTGGCTACACCTTC
cdr3_aa: CASSQRHQGAVGYTF
clone_size: once
j_call: TRBJ1-2
d_call: TRBD1
v_call: TRBV5-6

cdr3_nt: TGTGCCAGCAGCTTAGTTACGGACAGATTTACAAGTGAGCAGTTCTTC
cdr3_aa: CASSLVTDRFTSEQFF
clone_size: NA
j_call: TRBJ2-1
d_call: NA
v_call: TRBV13

cdr3_nt: TGTGCCAGCAGTTACTCGTTGACAGGGTCCCCTGAAAAACTGTTTTTT
cdr3_aa: CASSYSLTGSPEKLFF
clone_size: NA
j_call: TRBJ1-4
d_call: TRBD1
v_call: TRBV6-5

cdr3_nt: TGTGCCAGTACTCCAGGGAACGATGATCAGCCCCAGCATTTT
cdr3_aa: CASTPGNDDQPQHF
clone_size: few
j_call: TRBJ1-5
d_call: NA
v_call: TRBV19

cdr3_nt: TGTGCCAGCAGCGGGACACTAGACGACGAGCAGTACTTC
cdr3_aa: CASSGTLDDEQYF
clone_size: NA
j_call: TRBJ2-7
d_call: NA
v_call: TRBV7-3

cdr3_nt: TGTGCCTGGAGTGTGTCGGGGGATGGCTACACCTTC
cdr3_aa: CAWSVSGDGYTF
clone_size: NA
j_call: TRBJ1-2
d_call: NA
v_call: TRBV30

cdr3_nt: TGTGCCAGCAGCTGGACCCCCACCGTAGGCGAGCAGTACTTC
cdr3_aa: CASSWTPTVGEQYF
clone_size: NA
j_call: TRBJ2-7
d_call: NA
v_call: TRBV11-3

cdr3_nt: TGTGCCAGCAGCTTGTGGTTGCAGGGGACGCACGAGCAGTACTTC
cdr3_aa: CASSLWLQGTHEQYF
clone_size: NA
j_call: TRBJ2-7
d_call: NA
v_call: TRBV5-5

cdr3_nt: TGTGCCAGTAGTATCAGGGAGTTCGGTCAGCCCCAGCATTTT
cdr3_aa: CASSIREFGQPQHF
clone_size: few
j_call: TRBJ1-5
d_call: NA
v_call: TRBV19

cdr3_nt: TGTGCCAGCAGCTCGATAGCGGGCAAGAATGAGCAGTTCTTC
cdr3_aa: CASSSIAGKNEQFF
clone_size: NA
j_call: TRBJ2-1
d_call: TRBD2
v_call: TRBV11-2

cdr3_nt: TGCGCCAGCAGCCAAGGGGCATTTTACGAGCAGTACTTC
cdr3_aa: CASSQGAFYEQYF
clone_size: NA
j_call: TRBJ2-7
d_call: NA
v_call: TRBV4-1